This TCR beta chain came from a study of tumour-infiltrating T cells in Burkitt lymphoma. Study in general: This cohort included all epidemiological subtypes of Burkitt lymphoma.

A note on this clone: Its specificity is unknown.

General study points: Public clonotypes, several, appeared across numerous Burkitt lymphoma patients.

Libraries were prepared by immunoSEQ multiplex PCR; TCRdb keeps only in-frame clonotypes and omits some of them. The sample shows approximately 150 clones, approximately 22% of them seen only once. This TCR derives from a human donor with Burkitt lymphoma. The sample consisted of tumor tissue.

CDR3 residues: CASSLRPTLALDTQYF. The CDR3 DNA reads as TGTGCCAGCAGCTTAAGACCCACTCTAGCGCTAGATACGCAGTATTTT. The chain is built from TRBV7-2 and TRBJ2-3, with a weak D call TRBD2 (6 bases). The CDR3 is 16 residues long. Per germline, CDR1 SGHTA and CDR2 FQGNSA. Trimming pared 2 bases from V and 5 bases from J, leaving 17 bases between.